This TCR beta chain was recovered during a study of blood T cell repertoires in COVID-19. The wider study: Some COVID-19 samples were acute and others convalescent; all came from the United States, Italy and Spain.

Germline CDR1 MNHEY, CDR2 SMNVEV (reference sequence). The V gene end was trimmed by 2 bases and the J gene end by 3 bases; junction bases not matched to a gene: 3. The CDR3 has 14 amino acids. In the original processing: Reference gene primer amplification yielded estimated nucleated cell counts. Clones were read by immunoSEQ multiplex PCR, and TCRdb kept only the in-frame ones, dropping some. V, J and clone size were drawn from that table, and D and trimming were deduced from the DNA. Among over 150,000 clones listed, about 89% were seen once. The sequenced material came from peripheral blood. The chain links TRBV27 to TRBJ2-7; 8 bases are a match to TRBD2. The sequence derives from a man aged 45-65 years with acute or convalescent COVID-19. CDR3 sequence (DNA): TGTGCCAGCAGTTTAACCGGGACTAGCTACGAGCAGTACTTC. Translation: CASSLTGTSYEQYF.